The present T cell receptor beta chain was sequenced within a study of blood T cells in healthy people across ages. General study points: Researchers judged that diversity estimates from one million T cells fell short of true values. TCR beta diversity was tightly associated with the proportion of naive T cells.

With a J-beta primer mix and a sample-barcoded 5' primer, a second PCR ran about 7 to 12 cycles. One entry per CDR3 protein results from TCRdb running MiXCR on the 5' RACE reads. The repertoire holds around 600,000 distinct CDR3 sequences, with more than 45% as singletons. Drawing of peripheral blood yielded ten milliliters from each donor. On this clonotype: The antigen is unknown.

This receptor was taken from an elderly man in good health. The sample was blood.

The CDR3 sequence is CASSDLANEQFF. DNA for the CDR3: TGTGCCAGCAGTGACCTAGCCAATGAGCAGTTCTTC. V is TRBV6-1 and J is TRBJ2-1, with D perhaps TRBD2 (5 bases). From germline, CDR1 is MNHNS and CDR2 SASEGT. V lost 3 bases, J lost 6 bases, and 6 bases lay in between. The CDR3 runs 12 residues.